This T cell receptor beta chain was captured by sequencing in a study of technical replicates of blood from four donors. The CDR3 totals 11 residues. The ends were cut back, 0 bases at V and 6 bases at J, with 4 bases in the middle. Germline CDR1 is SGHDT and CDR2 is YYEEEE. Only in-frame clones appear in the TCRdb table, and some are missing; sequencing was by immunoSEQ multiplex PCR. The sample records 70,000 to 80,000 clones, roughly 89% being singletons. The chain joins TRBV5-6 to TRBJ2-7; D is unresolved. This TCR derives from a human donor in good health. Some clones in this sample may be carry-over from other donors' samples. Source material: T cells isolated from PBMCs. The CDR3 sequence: CASSLGLEQYF. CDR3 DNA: TGTGCCAGCAGCTTGGGTCTCGAGCAGTACTTC.